The present TCR beta chain was sequenced within a study of T cells after yellow fever vaccination. In TCRdb, the 5' RACE reads were re-called with MiXCR into one record per CDR3 protein. The table records just under 85,000 distinct CDR3 sequences, about an eighth of them present only once. There are 12 residues in the CDR3. Deletions cut 4 bases from V and 5 bases from J, with 7 bases between. CDR1 is SGHTA, CDR2 FQGNSA, per germline. The receptor's source is a man aged 18 to 29 who received the YFV17D yellow fever vaccine. The chain is built from TRBV7-2 and TRBJ2-3, with D uncertain. This material consisted of CD8+ T cells not binding an NS4B(214-222) dextramer, sorted from PBMCs, taken less than 25 days after the first yellow fever vaccination. The CDR3 region has the DNA TGTGCCAGCAGCTACCTGCGAGATACGCAGTATTTT. Translating it yields CASSYLRDTQYF.